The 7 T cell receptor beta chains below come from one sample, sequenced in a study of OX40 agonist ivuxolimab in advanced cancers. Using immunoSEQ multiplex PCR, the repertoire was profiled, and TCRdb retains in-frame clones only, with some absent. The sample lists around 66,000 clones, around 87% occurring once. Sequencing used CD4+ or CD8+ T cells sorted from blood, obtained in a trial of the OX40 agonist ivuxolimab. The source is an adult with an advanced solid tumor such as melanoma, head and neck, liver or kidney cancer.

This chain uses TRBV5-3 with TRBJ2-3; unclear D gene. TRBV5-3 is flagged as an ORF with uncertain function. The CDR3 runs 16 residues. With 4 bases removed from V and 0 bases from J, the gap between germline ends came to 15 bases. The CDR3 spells CARSPAAGCSTDTQYF. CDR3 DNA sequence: TGTGCCAGAAGCCCGGCGGCAGGTTGTAGCACAGATACGCAGTATTTT.

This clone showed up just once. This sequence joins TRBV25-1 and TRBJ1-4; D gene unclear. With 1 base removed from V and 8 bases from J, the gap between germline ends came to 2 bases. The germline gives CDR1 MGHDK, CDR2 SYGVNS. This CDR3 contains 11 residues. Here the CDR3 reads CASSELEKLFF. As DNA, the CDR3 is TGTGCCAGCAGTGAATTAGAAAAACTGTTTTTT.

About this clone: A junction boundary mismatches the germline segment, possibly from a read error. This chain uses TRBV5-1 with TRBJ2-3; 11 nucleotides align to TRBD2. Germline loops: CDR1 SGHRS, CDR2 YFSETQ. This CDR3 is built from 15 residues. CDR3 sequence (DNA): TGCGCCAGCAGCTCCTCTGGGGGACTAGCGGCCCAACGGAACTTT. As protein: CASSSSGGLAAQRNF.

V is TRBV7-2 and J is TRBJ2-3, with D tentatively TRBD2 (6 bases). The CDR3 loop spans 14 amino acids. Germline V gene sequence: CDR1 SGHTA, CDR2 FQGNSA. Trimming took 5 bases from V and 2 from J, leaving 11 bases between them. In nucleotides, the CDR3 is TGTGCCAGCAGCCCTCGGAGGGCCACAGATACGCAGTATTTT. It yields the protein CASSPRRATDTQYF.

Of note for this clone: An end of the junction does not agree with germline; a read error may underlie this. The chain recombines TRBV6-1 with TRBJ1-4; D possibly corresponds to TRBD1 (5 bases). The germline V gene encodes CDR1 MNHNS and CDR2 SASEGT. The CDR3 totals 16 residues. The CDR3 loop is CASSEGGGTPKEKLFF. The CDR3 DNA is TGTGCCAGCAGTGAAGGGGGGGGTACCCCTAAGGAAAAACTGTTTTTT.

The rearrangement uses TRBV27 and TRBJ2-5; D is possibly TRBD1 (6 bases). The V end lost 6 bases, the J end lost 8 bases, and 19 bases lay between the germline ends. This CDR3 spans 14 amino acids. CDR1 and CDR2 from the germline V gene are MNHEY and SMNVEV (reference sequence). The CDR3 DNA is TGTGCCAGCAGGATCGGGATTACAGGGTCTACCCAGTACTTC. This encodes CASRIGITGSTQYF.

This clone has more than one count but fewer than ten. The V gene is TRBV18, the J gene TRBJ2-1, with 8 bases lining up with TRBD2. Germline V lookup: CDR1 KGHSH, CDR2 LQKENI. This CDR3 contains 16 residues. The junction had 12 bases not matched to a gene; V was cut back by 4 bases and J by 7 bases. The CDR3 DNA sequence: TGTGCCAGCTCACAGGCCCCGGGGGGGATTATGAATGAGCAGTTCTTC. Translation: CASSQAPGGIMNEQFF.